Below, one T cell receptor (beta chain) is given with its context. The antigen remains undetermined. The data belong to a study of T-cell memory formation after mild COVID-19. Constant-segment primers and 5'RACE yielded cDNA libraries for TCR alpha and TCR beta, each carrying sample barcodes and UMIs. TCRdb reprocessed the 5' RACE reads via MiXCR and lists one record per CDR3 protein. The data show approximately 250,000 distinct CDR3 sequences, about 17% seen once. Study-wide results and caveats: The study detected some responding clones in pre-infection memory, suggesting cross-reactive memory joined. CM and EM subsets held most contracting CD4+ clones; EMRA held CD8+ ones.

Sequencing was performed on PBMCs or a T cell subset sorted from them (not recorded which). This clonotype was obtained from a man aged 18 to 29 who had mild COVID-19 (a few samples of this study predate the infection). Cell type and time point are not known.

CDR3 amino acids: CASSRSQGAPDTQYF. The DNA for the CDR3 is TGTGCCAGCAGCCGTTCTCAGGGTGCTCCGGATACGCAGTATTTT. The chain employs TRBV11-2 and TRBJ2-3; D is possibly TRBD1 (5 bases). The V end lost 5 bases, the J end lost 6 bases, and 18 bases lay between the germline ends. Germline V lookup: CDR1 SGHAT, CDR2 FQNNGV. The CDR3 length is 15 residues.